The 2 T cell receptor beta chains below all came from one sample that was sequenced in a study of cytomegalovirus exposure and HLA in healthy donors. The PCR ran on 60 Vbeta and 13 Jbeta primers. Produced via immunoSEQ multiplex PCR; TCRdb's table is partial and in-frame only. The table has some 130,000 clones, 77% seen once; the top ten hold roughly 4.2%. The specimen was PBMCs. The receptors derive from a male donor in good health and CMV-seropositive.

This chain uses TRBV27 with TRBJ2-7, with 7 bases lining up with TRBD1. Trimming took 3 bases from V and 2 from J; bases not matched to a gene: 1. CDR3 length: 13 residues. CDR1 is MNHEY and CDR2 is SMNVEV in the germline V gene (reference sequence). CDR3 residues: CASSFGTAYEQYF. Written as DNA, the CDR3 is TGTGCCAGCAGTTTTGGGACAGCCTACGAGCAGTACTTC.

The V gene is TRBV7-2, the J gene TRBJ1-2; TRBD1 agrees at 7 bases. V shed 0 bases, J shed 7 bases, and the junction held 5 bases outside the gene matches. This CDR3 region has 14 residues. Germline lookup yields CDR1 SGHTA and CDR2 FQGNSA. The CDR3 loop reads CASSLALRGPGYTF. CDR3 DNA: TGTGCCAGCAGCTTAGCGCTAAGGGGGCCTGGCTACACCTTC.